The count of the clone carrying this T cell receptor (beta chain) is one. Data came from immunoSEQ multiplex PCR; TCRdb stores just in-frame clones and leaves some out. The sample lists roughly 2.6 million clones, more than 90% seen once, with around 0.14% in the top ten. The data were obtained in a study of shared clonotypes between healthy human individuals. The germline V gene encodes CDR1 GTSNPN and CDR2 SVGIG (reference sequence). The junction had 3 bases not matched to a gene; V was cut back by 4 bases and J by 4 bases. The CDR3 runs to 12 residues. The chain uses TRBV30 and TRBJ1-2; 7 positions agree with TRBD1. Specimen: naive CD4+ T cells sorted from blood. Subset denoted: CD45RA+ positively selected. This receptor was identified in a man between 18 and 29 years old in good health. This CDR3 is CAWNRDSYGYTF. The CDR3 DNA reads as TGTGCCTGGAACCGGGACAGCTATGGCTACACCTTC.